This TCR beta chain comes out of a study of T-cell memory formation after mild COVID-19. Study-wide background: Among the donors, TCR clusters were largely specific to each donor.

As regards this clonotype: What it binds is unknown.

General study findings and limits: CM and EM subsets held most contracting CD4+ clones; EMRA held CD8+ ones. Whether day 37 second-wave clones are SARS-CoV-2-specific was not confirmed.

With constant-segment primers, 5'RACE yielded cDNA libraries of TCR alpha and TCR beta that carried sample barcodes and UMIs. TCRdb re-called the 5' RACE reads through MiXCR, storing one row per CDR3 protein. The sample gives about 450,000 distinct CDR3 sequences, about 22% of which show up once; approximately 14% is in the top ten. The origin of this receptor is an adult woman who had mild COVID-19 (a few samples of this study predate the infection). Cell type and time point are not known. The sequenced material came from PBMCs or a T cell subset sorted from them (not recorded which).

CDR3 region: CAISEAGTLNYGYTF. The CDR3 nucleotides are TGTGCCATCAGTGAAGCCGGGACACTTAACTATGGCTACACCTTC. This chain links TRBV10-3 with TRBJ1-2; the D gene is possibly TRBD1 (6 bases). The CDR3 contains 15 residues. Germline V CDR1 and CDR2: ENHRY, SYGVKD. Trimming cost V 3 bases and J 1 base, with 12 bases left between them.